This T cell receptor beta chain was identified during a study of graft-versus-host responses after intestinal transplantation. Study summary: All recipients were transplanted with multivisceral, liver-intestinal, or isolated intestinal grafts. Overall study findings and caveats: GvH clone levels peaked in circulation, and this peak was associated with early post-transplant HvG declines. Where graft-donor T cell macrochimerism was present, patients had high graft-versus-host to host-versus-graft clonal ratios in allografts.

Libraries were prepared by immunoSEQ multiplex PCR; TCRdb keeps only in-frame clonotypes and omits some of them. The data contain about 10,000 clones, 85% to 95% of them singletons. A word on this clone: Its antigen is unidentified.

Germline CDR1 MGHRA, CDR2 YSYEKL. The CDR3 sequence is 15 residues long. Trimming took off 0 bases at V and 3 bases at J, with 9 bases between the two ends. Material: PBMCs, obtained approximately 40 days after intestinal transplantation. The receptor's source is a human patient who received an intestinal transplant, so some T cells may come from the graft donor. The V gene is TRBV4-1, the J gene TRBJ2-1; D is perhaps TRBD1 or TRBD2 (5 bases each). The CDR3 DNA reads as TGCGCCAGCAGCCAAGAAGGGGCGGGCTACAATGAGCAGTTCTTC. It codes for CASSQEGAGYNEQFF.